This T cell receptor beta chain derives from a study of T cells in Graves' hyperthyroidism and ophthalmopathy. This clonotype has a handful of counts. This CDR3 is 15 amino acids long. The ends were cut back, 6 bases at V and 2 bases at J, with 14 bases in the middle. RNA transcripts served as the template for amplifying TCR beta CDR3 regions. RT-PCR in the first round (using the HTBI primer set) targeted the TCR CDR3. TCRdb called the multiplex PCR reads again in MiXCR, with one record for every CDR3 protein. The sample lists about 710,000 distinct CDR3 sequences, around 17% occurring once. J is TRBJ1-5 and V is TRBV12-3 or TRBV12-4, with D perhaps TRBD1 (5 bases). The receptor's source is a man aged 18 to 30 with Graves' hyperthyroidism. The material sequenced was blood. The CDR3 reads CASSLNLGGNQPQHF. CDR3 in DNA: TGTGCCAGCAGCCTAAATCTAGGGGGCAATCAGCCCCAGCATTTT.